A single sample gave rise to the 27 T cell receptor beta chains below, sequenced in a study of T cell responses to AZD1222 COVID-19 vaccine. Sequencing used immunoSEQ multiplex PCR; TCRdb keeps in-frame clones, though not all of them. The table lists 110,000 or so clones, 88% of them singletons. Source: peripheral blood, taken 28 days after the second AZD1222 dose. The source of these receptors is an adult who received the AZD1222 COVID-19 vaccine.

This chain uses TRBV11-3 with TRBJ2-5, with D maybe TRBD2 (5 bases). From germline, CDR1 is SGHNT and CDR2 YENEEA. V gave up 3 bases and J gave up 5 bases, with 13 bases separating them. The CDR3 extends over 14 amino acids. The CDR3, as DNA: TGTGCCAGCAGCTTCCCCGGGATCGGGGAGACCCAGTACTTC. It is translated as CASSFPGIGETQYF.

The chain recombines TRBV5-1 with TRBJ2-2; D may be TRBD2 (5 bases). Germline CDR1 SGHRS, CDR2 YFSETQ. V lost 6 bases, J lost 13 bases, and 13 bases lay in between. The CDR3 is 11 amino acids. The CDR3 protein is CASNGVGGLFF. CDR3 nucleotide sequence: TGCGCCAGCAATGGGGTTGGAGGGCTGTTTTTT.

The genes are TRBV7-2 and TRBJ2-1; 8 nucleotides match TRBD1. V lost 3 bases to trimming and J lost 12 bases; unmatched junction nucleotides: 10. The CDR3 consists of 14 residues. CDR1 SGHTA and CDR2 FQGNSA come from the germline V gene. The CDR3 here is CASSFRQGSVGQFF. DNA of the CDR3: TGTGCCAGCAGCTTCCGACAGGGGTCGGTCGGGCAGTTCTTC. Together with reference TRBV7-2 and TRBJ2-1, the CDR3 gives the full variable domain: GAGVSQSPSNKVTEKGKDVELRCDPISGHTALYWYRQSLGQGLEFLIYFQGNSAPDKSGLPSDRFSAERTGGSVSTLTIQRTQQEDSAVYLCASSFRQGSVGQFFGPGTRLTVL.

This clone appeared a single time. The V call is TRBV6-5, the J call TRBJ1-2; 7 bases fit TRBD1. The CDR3 contains 14 residues. The V segment lost 6 bases and the J segment 2 bases; nucleotides outside the gene matches: 6. The germline gives CDR1 MNHEY, CDR2 SVGAGI. In DNA form, the CDR3 reads TGTGCCAGCAGCCCGGACAGGACAAACTATGGCTACACCTTC. Its protein product is CASSPDRTNYGYTF.

The chain recombines TRBV7-2 with TRBJ2-5; D remains ambiguous. V was cut by 1 base and J by 5 bases, with 11 bases left in between. The length of the CDR3 is 14 residues. Germline-derived CDR1 and CDR2 are SGHTA and FQGNSA. This CDR3 is CASSLGQGWETQYF. For the CDR3, the DNA is TGTGCCAGCAGCTTAGGACAAGGTTGGGAGACCCAGTACTTC.

The rearrangement links TRBV7-2 to TRBJ2-2, with a weak D call TRBD1 (7 bases). Germline V lookup: CDR1 SGHTA, CDR2 FQGNSA. V lost 0 bases, J lost 7 bases, and 12 bases lay in between. This CDR3 region has 15 residues. Here the CDR3 DNA reads TGTGCCAGCAGCTTAGCACTCAGGGGGGTCGGGGAGCTGTTTTTT. This codes for CASSLALRGVGELFF.

The chain is built from TRBV10-3 and TRBJ1-3; D is undetermined. CDR1 is ENHRY, CDR2 SYGVKD, per germline. This CDR3 contains 12 residues. V lost 4 bases and J lost 7, with 8 bases in between. The CDR3 coding sequence is TGTGCCATCAGTGGGAGAGCGAACACCATATATTTT. This sequence encodes CAISGRANTIYF.

This clone was seen only a few times. The CDR3 reads CASSPLDGDYEQYF. The CDR3 bases are TGTGCCAGCTCACCACTAGATGGGGACTACGAGCAGTACTTC. The genes are TRBV18 and TRBJ2-7; D is ambiguous. V was clipped by 1 base and J by 3 bases, with 10 bases between them. CDR1 is KGHSH and CDR2 is LQKENI in the germline V gene. This CDR3 contains 14 residues.

This chain connects TRBV5-6 to TRBJ2-7; the D is unclear. The CDR3 is 14 residues long. The V gene's germline CDR1 is SGHDT and CDR2 YYEEEE. Trimming shortened V by 1 base and J by 0 bases, and 8 bases separated the two germline ends. CDR3 DNA sequence: TGTGCCAGCAGCTTGAACATAAACTCCTACGAGCAGTACTTC. Protein sequence: CASSLNINSYEQYF.

The V call is TRBV15, the J call TRBJ2-1; D might be TRBD2 (6 bases). This CDR3 is 16 amino acids long. Germline V gene sequence: CDR1 LNHNV, CDR2 YYDKDF (reference sequence). V lost 4 bases, J lost 10 bases, and 23 bases lay in between. CDR3 protein: CATSNQPRGRRFEQFF. The CDR3 bases are TGTGCCACCAGCAACCAACCCCGGGGGAGGCGCTTCGAGCAGTTCTTC.

The chain uses TRBV7-3 and TRBJ1-1; D gene ambiguous. Trimming took 5 bases from V and 6 from J, leaving 13 bases between them. CDR1 is SGHTA, CDR2 FQGTGA, per germline. CDR3 length: 13 residues. The CDR3 spells CASSPQPGPEAFF. CDR3 DNA sequence: TGTGCCAGCAGCCCCCAGCCCGGACCTGAAGCTTTCTTT.

The chain carries TRBV19 and TRBJ2-1, with D perhaps TRBD2 (5 bases). Germline CDR1 reads LNHDA; CDR2 reads SQIVND (reference sequence). The germline V and J ends were trimmed by 1 base and 4 bases, with 5 bases remaining between them. The CDR3 runs 13 residues. CDR3: CASSIGTYNEQFF. CDR3 DNA: TGTGCCAGTAGTATAGGGACTTACAATGAGCAGTTCTTC.

V is TRBV30 and J is TRBJ2-7; D tentatively reads TRBD1 or TRBD2 (6 bases each). CDR3 size: 12 residues. The germline CDR1 and CDR2 sequences are GTSNPN and SVGIG (reference sequence). With 3 bases removed from V and 3 bases from J, the gap between germline ends came to 9 bases. This CDR3 is CAWRGGHYEQYF. The CDR3 nucleotides read TGTGCCTGGAGGGGGGGCCACTACGAGCAGTACTTC.

The J gene is TRBJ1-2, the V gene TRBV18; D remains unclear. V was trimmed by 2 bases and J by 0 bases, leaving 13 bases between them. Germline CDR1 is KGHSH and CDR2 is LQKENI. This CDR3 contains 16 residues. CDR3 sequence (DNA): TGTGCCAGCTCACCAAAAGCTATTCCAGCTAACTATGGCTACACCTTC. Protein: CASSPKAIPANYGYTF.

This chain uses TRBV7-9 with TRBJ1-6; 8 bases agree with TRBD1. Germline values: CDR1 SEHNR, CDR2 FQNEAQ (reference sequence). The CDR3 is 15 residues long. The J segment lost 3 bases and the V segment lost 3 bases, leaving 1 base of the junction unmatched. The CDR3 bases are TGTGCCAGCAGCTTCGGACAGGGCTATAATTCACCCCTCCACTTT. It codes for CASSFGQGYNSPLHF.

This sequence joins TRBV28 and TRBJ1-5; 10 bases are a match to TRBD1. CDR3 length equals 15 residues. CDR1 is MDHEN and CDR2 is SYDVKM in the germline V gene. The ends lost 6 bases at V and 6 bases at J; junction bases unmatched: 8. The CDR3 region has the DNA TGTGCCAGCAGCCCCGGGACAGGGGACGTTCAGCCCCAGCATTTT. Translating gives CASSPGTGDVQPQHF.

V and J are TRBV5-5 and TRBJ1-2; TRBD1 is a possible D gene (5 bases). The V end was cut by 4 bases, the J end by 6 bases, with 19 bases between. CDR3 length equals 15 residues. Germline V lookup: CDR1 SGHKS, CDR2 YYEKEE (reference sequence). CDR3 sequence (DNA): TGTGCCAGCAGCGCGACCAGGGTGGGTTGGGATGGCTACACCTTC. It specifies CASSATRVGWDGYTF.

The chain couples TRBV14 to TRBJ2-3; 10 bases map to TRBD2. The ends lost 0 bases at V and 2 bases at J; junction bases unmatched: 8. The CDR3 consists of 18 residues. Germline V gene lookup returns CDR1 SGHDN and CDR2 FVKESK. Here the CDR3 DNA reads TGTGCCAGCAGCCAAGATTCTCTAGCGGGGGCTTCCACAGATACGCAGTATTTT. Its translation: CASSQDSLAGASTDTQYF.

The chain employs TRBV9 and TRBJ2-2, with D perhaps TRBD1 (6 bases). V shed 4 bases and J shed 8 bases, with 15 bases lying between them. CDR1 is SGDLS, CDR2 YYNGEE, per germline. The CDR3 has 14 amino acids. CDR3 sequence (DNA): TGTGCCAGCAGCATTGGACAGAAGGTGGGGGAGCTGTTTTTT. It is translated as CASSIGQKVGELFF. Together with reference TRBV9 and TRBJ2-2, the CDR3 gives the full variable domain: DSGVTQTPKHLITATGQRVTLRCSPRSGDLSVYWYQQSLDQGLQFLIQYYNGEERAKGNILERFSAQQFPDLHSELNLSSLELGDSALYFCASSIGQKVGELFFGEGSRLTVL.

The chain couples TRBV7-6 to TRBJ2-7; D call uncertain. Trimming shortened V by 1 base and J by 3 bases, and 13 bases separated the two germline ends. This CDR3 comprises 15 residues. Germline CDR1 and CDR2: SGHVS and FNYEAQ. The CDR3 is CASSLGPLNRYEQYF. The CDR3 nucleotides are TGTGCCAGCAGCTTAGGACCTCTCAACCGCTACGAGCAGTACTTC.

This clone appeared a single time. The sample carries other DNA sequences with the same CDR3. The chain employs TRBV7-9 and TRBJ1-5; no reliable D call. Deletions cut 3 bases from V and 2 bases from J, with 2 bases between. CDR1 is SEHNR and CDR2 is FQNEAQ in the germline V gene (reference sequence). This CDR3 contains 12 residues. CDR3 amino acids: CASSLGNQPQHF. The CDR3 DNA reads as TGTGCCAGCAGCTTGGGCAATCAGCCCCAGCATTTT.

J is TRBJ1-2 and V is TRBV28, with a weak D call TRBD1 (5 bases). Germline V gene lookup returns CDR1 MDHEN and CDR2 SYDVKM. CDR3 size: 15 residues. V lost 9 bases and J lost 0, with 17 bases in between. CDR3 region: CASRQLPLANYGYTF. CDR3 DNA: TGTGCCAGTCGACAGCTTCCTTTAGCTAACTATGGCTACACCTTC.

This clone was observed a single time. The chain has TRBV30 and TRBJ2-7; tentatively, D is TRBD1 (5 bases). The CDR3 sequence is 14 residues long. V was cut by 0 bases and J by 0 bases, with 9 bases left in between. CDR1 is GTSNPN, CDR2 SVGIG, per germline (reference sequence). DNA for the CDR3: TGTGCCTGGAGTGTAAGCAGGGTCTCCTACGAGCAGTACTTC. This translates into CAWSVSRVSYEQYF. Variable domain in full (rest from reference TRBV30 and TRBJ2-7): SQTIHQWPATLVQPVGSPLSLECTVEGTSNPNLYWYRQAAGRGLQLLFYSVGIGQISSEVPQNLSASRPQDRQFILSSKKLLLSDSGFYLCAWSVSRVSYEQYFGPGTRLTVT.

The gene calls are TRBV27 and TRBJ2-1; D might be TRBD1 or TRBD2, each matching 5 bases. The CDR3 is 16 residues long. Per germline, CDR1 MNHEY and CDR2 SMNVEV (reference sequence). With 4 bases removed from V and 0 bases from J, the gap between germline ends came to 13 bases. CDR3 sequence: CASSYEGRNSYNEQFF. As DNA, the CDR3 is TGTGCCAGCAGTTACGAGGGGCGTAACTCCTACAATGAGCAGTTCTTC.

This chain links TRBV5-6 with TRBJ1-2; TRBD1 agrees at 10 bases. The germline V gene has CDR1 SGHDT and CDR2 YYEEEE. The CDR3 spans 16 residues. V dropped 0 bases and J dropped 8; count of bases not matched to a gene: 10. The CDR3: CASSLETGGFVAGYTF. CDR3 nucleotide sequence: TGTGCCAGCAGCTTGGAGACAGGGGGCTTTGTGGCGGGCTACACCTTC.

The chain couples TRBV7-9 to TRBJ1-4; D remains ambiguous. Germline CDR1 reads SEHNR; CDR2 reads FQNEAQ (reference sequence). V lost 7 bases, J lost 5 bases, and 14 bases lay in between. The CDR3 consists of 14 residues. The CDR3 DNA follows: TGTGCCAGCAAGAGGGCCGAGGTAAATGAAAAACTGTTTTTT. Its translation is CASKRAEVNEKLFF.

V usage is TRBV9 and J usage is TRBJ1-4, with D unresolved. Looked up from germline, CDR1 is SGDLS and CDR2 is YYNGEE. Trimming removed 6 bases from V and 5 bases from J, with 11 bases in between. This CDR3 is built from 13 residues. CDR3 coding DNA: TGTGCCAGCAATACGGGAATAAATGAAAAACTGTTTTTT. Protein sequence: CASNTGINEKLFF. The full variable domain, rest sourced from reference TRBV9 and TRBJ1-4, is DSGVTQTPKHLITATGQRVTLRCSPRSGDLSVYWYQQSLDQGLQFLIQYYNGEERAKGNILERFSAQQFPDLHSELNLSSLELGDSALYFCASNTGINEKLFFGSGTQLSVL.